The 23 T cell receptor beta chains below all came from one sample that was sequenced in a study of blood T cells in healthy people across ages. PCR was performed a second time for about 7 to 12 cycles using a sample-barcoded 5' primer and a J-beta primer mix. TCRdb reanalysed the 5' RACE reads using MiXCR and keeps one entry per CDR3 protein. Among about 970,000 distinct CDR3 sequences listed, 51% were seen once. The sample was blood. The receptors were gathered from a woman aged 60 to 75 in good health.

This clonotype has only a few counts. In DNA, the CDR3 is TGTGCCAGCAGCACGCCTCGCCGGGACGGCCGGGAGTTCTTC. Amino acid sequence: CASSTPRRDGREFF. The chain recombines TRBV28 with TRBJ2-1, with D perhaps TRBD1 or TRBD2 (5 bases each). The CDR3 runs 14 residues. Germline CDR1 MDHEN, CDR2 SYDVKM. V lost 6 bases and J 14 bases, leaving 23 bases between the germline ends.

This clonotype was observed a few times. The CDR3 region has the DNA TGCAGCGTTGTTGGTGGGGGAAGGGAGACCCAGTACTTC. Translating it yields CSVVGGGRETQYF. The genes are TRBV29-1 and TRBJ2-5; D is perhaps TRBD1 or TRBD2 (5 bases each). The CDR3 extends over 13 amino acids. V lost 4 bases to trimming and J lost 5 bases, with 14 bases between them. Germline V gene sequence: CDR1 SQVTM, CDR2 ANQGSEA.

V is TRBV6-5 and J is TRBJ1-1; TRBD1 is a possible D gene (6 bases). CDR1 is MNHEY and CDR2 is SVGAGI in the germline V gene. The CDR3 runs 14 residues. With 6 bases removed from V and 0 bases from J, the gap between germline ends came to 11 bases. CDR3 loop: CASRDRPMNTEAFF. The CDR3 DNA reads TGTGCCAGCAGGGACAGACCCATGAACACTGAAGCTTTCTTT.

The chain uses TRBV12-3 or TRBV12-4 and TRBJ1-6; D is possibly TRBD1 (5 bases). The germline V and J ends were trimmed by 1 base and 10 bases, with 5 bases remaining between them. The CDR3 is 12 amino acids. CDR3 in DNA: TGTGCCAGCAGTTTAGGGGGCTCACCCCTCCACTTT. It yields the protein CASSLGGSPLHF.

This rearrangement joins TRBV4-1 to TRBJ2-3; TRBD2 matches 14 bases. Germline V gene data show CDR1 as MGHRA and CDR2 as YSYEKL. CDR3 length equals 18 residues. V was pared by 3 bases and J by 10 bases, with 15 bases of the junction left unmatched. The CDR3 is CASSHTFTGLAGANAQYF. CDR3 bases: TGCGCCAGCAGCCATACCTTCACGGGACTAGCGGGGGCGAATGCGCAGTATTTT.

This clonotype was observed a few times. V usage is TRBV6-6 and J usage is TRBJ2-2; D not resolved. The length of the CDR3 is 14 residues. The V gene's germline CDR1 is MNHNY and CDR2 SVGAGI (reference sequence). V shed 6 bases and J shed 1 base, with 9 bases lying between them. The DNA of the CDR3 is TGTGCCAGCAGCCCAACAAAGAACACCGGGGAGCTGTTTTTT. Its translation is CASSPTKNTGELFF.

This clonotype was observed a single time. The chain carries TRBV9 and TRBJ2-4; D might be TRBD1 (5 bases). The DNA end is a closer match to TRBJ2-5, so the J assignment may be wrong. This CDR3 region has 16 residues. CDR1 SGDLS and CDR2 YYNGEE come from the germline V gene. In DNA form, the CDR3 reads TGTGCCAGCAGCGTAGGGAGACAGCAGCAGCAAGAGACCCAGTACTTC. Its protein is CASSVGRQQQQETQYF.

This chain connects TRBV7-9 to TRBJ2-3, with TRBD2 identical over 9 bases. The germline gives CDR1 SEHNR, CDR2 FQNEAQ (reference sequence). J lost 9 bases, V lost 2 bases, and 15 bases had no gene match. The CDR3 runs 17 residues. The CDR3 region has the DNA TGTGCCAGCAGCTTACCCGAAGTAGCGGGGGAGGAAGAGACGCAGTATTTT. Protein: CASSLPEVAGEEETQYF.

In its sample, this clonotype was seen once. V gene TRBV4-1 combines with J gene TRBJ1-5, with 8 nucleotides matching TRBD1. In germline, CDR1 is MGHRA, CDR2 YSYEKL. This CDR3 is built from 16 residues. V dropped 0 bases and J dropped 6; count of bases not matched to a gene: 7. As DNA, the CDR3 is TGCGCCAGCAGCCAAGATGTCCAGGGGGCAGTTCAGCCCCAGCATTTT. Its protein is CASSQDVQGAVQPQHF.

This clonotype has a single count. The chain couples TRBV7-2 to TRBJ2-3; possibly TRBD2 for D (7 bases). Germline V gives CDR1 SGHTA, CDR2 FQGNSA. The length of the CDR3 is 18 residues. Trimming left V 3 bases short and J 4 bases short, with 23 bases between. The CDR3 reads CASSFTSWGGQKADTQYF. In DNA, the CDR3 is TGTGCCAGCAGCTTCACATCCTGGGGGGGACAAAAGGCAGATACGCAGTATTTT.

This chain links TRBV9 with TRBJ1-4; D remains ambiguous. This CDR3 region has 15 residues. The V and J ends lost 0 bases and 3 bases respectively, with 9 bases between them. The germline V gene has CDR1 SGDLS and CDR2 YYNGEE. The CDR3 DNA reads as TGTGCCAGCAGCGTAGATCAGGCCCCTAATGAAAAACTGTTTTTT. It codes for CASSVDQAPNEKLFF.

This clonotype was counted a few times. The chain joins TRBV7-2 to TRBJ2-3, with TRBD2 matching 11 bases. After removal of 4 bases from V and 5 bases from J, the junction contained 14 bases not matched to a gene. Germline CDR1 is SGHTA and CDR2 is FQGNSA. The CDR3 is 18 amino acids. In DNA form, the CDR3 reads TGTGCCAGCAGCTCACTAGCACAACTAGCGGGAGCAAGAGATACGCAGTATTTT. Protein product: CASSSLAQLAGARDTQYF.

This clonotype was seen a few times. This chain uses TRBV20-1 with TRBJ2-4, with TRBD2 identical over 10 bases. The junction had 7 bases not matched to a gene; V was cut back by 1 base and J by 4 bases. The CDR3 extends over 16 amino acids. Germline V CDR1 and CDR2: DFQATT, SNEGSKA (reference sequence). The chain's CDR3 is CSARVVAGGPKNIQYF. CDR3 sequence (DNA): TGCAGTGCTAGAGTGGTAGCGGGAGGACCTAAAAACATTCAGTACTTC.

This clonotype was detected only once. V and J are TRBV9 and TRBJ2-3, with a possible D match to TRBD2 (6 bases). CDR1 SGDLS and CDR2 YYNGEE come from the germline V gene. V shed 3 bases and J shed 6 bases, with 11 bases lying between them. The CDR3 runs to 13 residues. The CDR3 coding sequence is TGTGCCAGCAGCGCCAGCGGAGGGGATACGCAGTATTTT. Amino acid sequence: CASSASGGDTQYF. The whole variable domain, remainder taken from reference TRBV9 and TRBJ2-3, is DSGVTQTPKHLITATGQRVTLRCSPRSGDLSVYWYQQSLDQGLQFLIQYYNGEERAKGNILERFSAQQFPDLHSELNLSSLELGDSALYFCASSASGGDTQYFGPGTRLTVL.

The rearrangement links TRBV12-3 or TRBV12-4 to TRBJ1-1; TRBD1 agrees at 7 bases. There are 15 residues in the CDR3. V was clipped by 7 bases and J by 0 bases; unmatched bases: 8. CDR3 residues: CASTPGDSMNTEAFF. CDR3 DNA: TGTGCCAGCACCCCGGGGGACAGCATGAACACTGAAGCTTTCTTT.

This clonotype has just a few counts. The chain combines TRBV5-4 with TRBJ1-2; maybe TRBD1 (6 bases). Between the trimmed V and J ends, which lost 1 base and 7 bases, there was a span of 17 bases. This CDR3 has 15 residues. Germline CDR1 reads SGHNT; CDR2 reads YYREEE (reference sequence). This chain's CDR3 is CASSLSRGDWGGYTF. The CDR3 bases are TGTGCCAGCAGCTTGAGCAGGGGCGACTGGGGTGGCTACACCTTC.

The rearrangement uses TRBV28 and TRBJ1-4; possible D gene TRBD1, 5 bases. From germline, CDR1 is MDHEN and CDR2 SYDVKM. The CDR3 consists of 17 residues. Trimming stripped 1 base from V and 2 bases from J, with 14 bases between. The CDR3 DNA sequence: TGTGCCAGCAGTTTATCTTTTTTGGGACGTACTAATGAAAAACTGTTTTTT. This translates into CASSLSFLGRTNEKLFF.

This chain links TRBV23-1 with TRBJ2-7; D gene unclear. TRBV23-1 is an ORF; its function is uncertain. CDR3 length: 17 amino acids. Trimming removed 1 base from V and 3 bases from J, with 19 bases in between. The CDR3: CASSQLVTPLVFYEQYF. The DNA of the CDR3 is TGCGCCAGCAGTCAATTGGTCACTCCCTTGGTTTTCTACGAGCAGTACTTC.

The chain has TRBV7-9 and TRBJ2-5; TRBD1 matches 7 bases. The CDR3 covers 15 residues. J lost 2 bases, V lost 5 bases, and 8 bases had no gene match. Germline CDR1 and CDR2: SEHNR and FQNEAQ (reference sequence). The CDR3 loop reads CASSTPRQGQETQYF. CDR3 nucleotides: TGTGCCAGCAGCACGCCTAGACAGGGACAAGAGACCCAGTACTTC.

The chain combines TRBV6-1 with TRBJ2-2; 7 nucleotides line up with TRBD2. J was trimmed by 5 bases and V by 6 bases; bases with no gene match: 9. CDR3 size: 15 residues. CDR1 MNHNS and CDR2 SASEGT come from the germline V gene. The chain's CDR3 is CASRPTAGKTGELFF. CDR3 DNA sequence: TGTGCCAGCAGACCGACAGCGGGGAAGACCGGGGAGCTGTTTTTT.

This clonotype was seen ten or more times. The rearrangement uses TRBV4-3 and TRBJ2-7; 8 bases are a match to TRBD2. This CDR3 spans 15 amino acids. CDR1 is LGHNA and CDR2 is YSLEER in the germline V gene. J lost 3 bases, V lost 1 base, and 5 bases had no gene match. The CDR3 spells CASSQGRTSSYEQYF. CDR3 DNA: TGCGCCAGCAGCCAAGGGAGGACTAGCAGCTACGAGCAGTACTTC.

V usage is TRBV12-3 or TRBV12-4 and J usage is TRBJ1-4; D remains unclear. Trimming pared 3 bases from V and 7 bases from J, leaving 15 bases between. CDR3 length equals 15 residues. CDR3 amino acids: CASSFSVGRGEKLFF. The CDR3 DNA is TGTGCCAGCAGTTTCAGTGTCGGGAGAGGTGAAAAACTGTTTTTT.

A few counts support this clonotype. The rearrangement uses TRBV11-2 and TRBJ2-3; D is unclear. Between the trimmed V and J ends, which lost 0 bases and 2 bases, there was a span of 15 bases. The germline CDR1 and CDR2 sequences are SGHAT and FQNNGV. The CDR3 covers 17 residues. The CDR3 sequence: CASSLDRPGGYTDTQYF. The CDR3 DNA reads TGTGCCAGCAGCTTAGATCGACCCGGCGGTTACACAGATACGCAGTATTTT.